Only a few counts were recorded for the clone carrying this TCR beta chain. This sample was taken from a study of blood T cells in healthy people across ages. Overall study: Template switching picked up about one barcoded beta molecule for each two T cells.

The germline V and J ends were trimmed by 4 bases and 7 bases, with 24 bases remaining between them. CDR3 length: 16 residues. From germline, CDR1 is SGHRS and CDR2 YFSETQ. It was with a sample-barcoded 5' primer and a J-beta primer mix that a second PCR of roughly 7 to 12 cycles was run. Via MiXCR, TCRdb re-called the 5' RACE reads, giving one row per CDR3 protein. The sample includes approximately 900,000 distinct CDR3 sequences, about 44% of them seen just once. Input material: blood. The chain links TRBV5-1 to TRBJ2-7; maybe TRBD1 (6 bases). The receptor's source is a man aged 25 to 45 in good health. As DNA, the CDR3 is TGCGCCAGCAGCCGGACGAATGGACAGTTAAGCAATGAGCAGTACTTC. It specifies CASSRTNGQLSNEQYF.